What follows describes a single T cell receptor beta chain. The sample originates from a study of blood T cell repertoires in COVID-19. Turning to the study itself: The analysed material was cDNA or gDNA that came from T cells, B-cell-depleted T cells, or PBMCs.

Germline CDR1 is MNHNS and CDR2 is SASEGT. CDR3 length equals 16 residues. Trimming cost V 2 bases and J 10 bases, with 21 bases left between them. Original processing notes: How many nucleated cells were present was estimated from reference gene primer amplification. The repertoire was sequenced with immunoSEQ multiplex PCR; TCRdb's copy has only in-frame clones and lacks some. V, J and clone size are those of that table, while D and trimming were read from the DNA. The sample consists of about 120,000 clones, 85% of them appearing once. The genes are TRBV6-1 and TRBJ2-1, with D possibly being TRBD2 (5 bases). The source material was peripheral blood. This TCR came from a human donor in a cohort sampled during active COVID-19. CDR3 coding DNA: TGTGCCAGCAGTGAACCCCTCCGGGGAAGTGTTGCGGAGCAGTTCTTC. Translated: CASSEPLRGSVAEQFF.